One T cell receptor (beta chain) is described in this entry. Its recognized antigen is unknown. The sample holds no much larger clone one base away, and base qualities are not on file. Using the deep immunoSEQ assay, multiplex PCR amplified TCR CDR3 regions from genomic DNA. Extracted genomic DNA from each cell subset was spread evenly across all wells of several immunoSEQ 96-well plates, with each plate serving as a replicate. For sorted subsets, each replicate PCR was loaded with 200 to 250 ng genomic DNA, equivalent to 30,000 to 35,000 T cell genomes. Purified libraries were measured with a Qubit 3.0 fluorometer, size-checked on a Bioanalyzer 2100, and measured again with the KAPA Library Quantification kit. A separate single-read 150-cycle Illumina NextSeq 550 flow cell was used to sequence each immunoSEQ 96-well plate. As for the original processing: The immunoSEQ output contained only junctional sequences without quality scores, so filtering could not match that applied to full-length reads. To assign V/J genes and CDR3, sequences were annotated against IMGT germline references using PyIR, a Python wrapper for IgBLAST v1.9. Reads were filtered out if the reads had weak V/J assignments (E-value above 1e-6), no CDR3, stop codons, out-of-frame junctions, or ambiguous translated residues. V3J clonotypes were defined by identical inferred V gene, J gene, and CDR3 amino acid sequence. The percentage overlap between two repertoires was calculated by dividing the number of shared unique clonotypes by the size of the smaller repertoire. RTK rarefaction, the Chao1 estimator, and Recon v2.1 estimates of unobserved clonotypes were used to assess repertoire richness. For all TCRbeta clonotypes obtained by the gDNA method from a few donors, generation probabilities were computed with OLGA. TCRdb mirrors the immuneACCESS table, restricted to in-frame sequences. Some clones are absent from its copies; in checked studies, under half trace to an unresolved V gene, and the reason for the others is unknown. The DNA was the basis for D and trimming; V, J and clone size are from that table. Counted in this sample were 650,000 to 750,000 clones; 55% to 75% of them appeared once. The leading ten clones occupy about 2% of the sample.

The source of the sample is a study of shared clonotypes between healthy human individuals (TCRdb year 2020). About the investigation overall: A couple of women and a few men aged 18 to 49 years were included in the cohort. The study deeply sequenced blood TCR repertoires of several healthy adults to estimate repertoire size and the extent of clonotype sharing between individuals. Per donor, leukapheresis produced somewhere between about 0.9 and 9.5 billion PBMCs. Different laboratories and diverse techniques were used to prepare libraries and sequence TCR repertoires, to increase sequencing depth and limit assay-specific biases. For each donor, CD4 naive and CD4 memory were each run on three plates, CD8 naive on two plates, and CD8 memory on one plate. Overall study results and their limits: Larger estimated clonotype richness was generally found for naive subsets than for memory subsets. Higher generation probabilities were observed for clonotypes shared by all four sorted-subset donors than for non-shared clonotypes. Pairwise subsampling indicated that sequencing depth was expected to affect the degree of clonotype sharing among donors. Rarefaction of sorted-subset datasets indicated incomplete sequencing despite the large sequencing depth. When a few donors were compared, the shared fraction of clonotypes was about 5.4% for naive CD4, approximately 3.5% for naive CD8, roughly 2.3% for memory CD4, and roughly 0.43% for memory CD8. Because the study included a small number of donors, the genetic and exposure-history diversity represented was limited. Sampling was limited to blood, and TCR repertoires in tissue likely differ from TCR repertoires in blood.

The donors were healthy, HIV-negative adults who had no recently reported acute infections or vaccinations. Only Caucasian adults living in Nashville, Tennessee, USA were represented among the donors. Magnetic negative selection was used to enrich CD4+ T cells, after which naive cells were positively selected on CD45RA and the negative fraction became the memory subset. After blood collection by leukapheresis, PBMCs were isolated using Ficoll-Histopaque density gradient centrifugation and then cryopreserved in the vapor phase of liquid nitrogen. Analytical flow cytometry was used to check the purity and quantity of every magnetically sorted T cell population. Each sorted fraction had its genomic DNA isolated and then quantified by UV absorbance on a Nanodrop 2000c. Taken from cysteine to phenylalanine, the CDR3 has 13 residues. The kept DNA is CDR3 alone, 39 bases in frame from the first base. The germline V gene supplies CDR1 LGHNT and CDR2 FRNRAP. Unmatched junction bases come to 4, with V trimmed by 6 bases and J by 8 bases.

The chain is made from TRBV12-5 and TRBJ2-1; 10 junctional bases match TRBD1. The specimen was memory CD4+ T cells sorted from blood. In light of the paper, this sample's cell subset or site label describes: CD45RA-negative fraction. This TCR came from a woman between 25 and 40 years old in good health. CDR3 protein: CASGSGQGDEQFF. The DNA sequence reads TGTGCTAGTGGGTCCGGACAGGGGGATGAGCAGTTCTTC.